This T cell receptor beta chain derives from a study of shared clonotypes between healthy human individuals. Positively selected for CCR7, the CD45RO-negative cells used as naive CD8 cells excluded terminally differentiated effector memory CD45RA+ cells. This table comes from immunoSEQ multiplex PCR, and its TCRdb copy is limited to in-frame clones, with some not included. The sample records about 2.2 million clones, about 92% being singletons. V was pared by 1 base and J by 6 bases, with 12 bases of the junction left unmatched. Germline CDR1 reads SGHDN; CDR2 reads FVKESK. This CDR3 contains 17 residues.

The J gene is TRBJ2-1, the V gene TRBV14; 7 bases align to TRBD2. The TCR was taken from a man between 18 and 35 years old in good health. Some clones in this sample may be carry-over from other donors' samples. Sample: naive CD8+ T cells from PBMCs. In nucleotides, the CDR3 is TGTGCCAGCAGCCAAGCAGTTGGCGGGAGTTTCGGCAATGAGCAGTTCTTC. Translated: CASSQAVGGSFGNEQFF.